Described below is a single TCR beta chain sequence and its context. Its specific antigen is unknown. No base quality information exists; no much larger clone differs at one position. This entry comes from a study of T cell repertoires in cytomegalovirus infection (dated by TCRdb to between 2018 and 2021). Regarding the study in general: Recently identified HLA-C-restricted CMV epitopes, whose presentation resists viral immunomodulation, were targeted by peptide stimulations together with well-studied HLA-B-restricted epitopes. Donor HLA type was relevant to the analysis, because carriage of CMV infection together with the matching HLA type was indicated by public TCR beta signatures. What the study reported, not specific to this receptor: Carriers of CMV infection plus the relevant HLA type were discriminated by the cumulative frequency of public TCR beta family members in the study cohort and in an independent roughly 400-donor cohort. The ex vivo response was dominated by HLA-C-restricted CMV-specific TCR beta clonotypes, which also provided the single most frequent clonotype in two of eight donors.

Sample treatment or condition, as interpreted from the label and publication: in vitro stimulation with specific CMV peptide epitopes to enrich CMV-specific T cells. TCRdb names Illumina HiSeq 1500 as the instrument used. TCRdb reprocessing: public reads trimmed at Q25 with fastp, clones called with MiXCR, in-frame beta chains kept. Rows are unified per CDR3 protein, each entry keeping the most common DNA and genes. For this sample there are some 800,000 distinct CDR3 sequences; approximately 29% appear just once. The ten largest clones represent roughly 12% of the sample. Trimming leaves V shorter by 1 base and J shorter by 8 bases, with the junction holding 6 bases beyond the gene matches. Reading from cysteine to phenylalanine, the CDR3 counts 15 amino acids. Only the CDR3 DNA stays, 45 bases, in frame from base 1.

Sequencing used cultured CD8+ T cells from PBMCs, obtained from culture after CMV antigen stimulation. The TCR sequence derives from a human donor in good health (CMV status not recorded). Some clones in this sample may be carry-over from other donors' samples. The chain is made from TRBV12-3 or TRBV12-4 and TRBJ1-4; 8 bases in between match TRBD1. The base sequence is TGTGCCAGCAGTTTAGAGCAGGGGGCTGAGGAAAAACTGTTTTTT. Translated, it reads CASSLEQGAEEKLFF.